This T cell receptor (beta chain) derives from a study of CD8 T cells in Susac syndrome (dated 2019 in TCRdb). Background on the whole study: Whether CD8+ T cell activation and differentiation in Susac syndrome was antigen driven was tested using repertoire sequencing. The study compared CD8+ T cell repertoire clonality among roughly eleven healthy donors, about 14 Susac syndrome patients and about 16 multiple sclerosis patients.

Peripheral blood CD8+ and CD4+ T cells from healthy donors, Susac syndrome patients and multiple sclerosis patients were profiled using high-throughput TCR beta sequencing. The multiple sclerosis controls were treatment-naive patients whose relapsing-remitting disease, either stable or active, fulfilled the revised McDonald criteria. Bulk CD8+ and CD4+ T cells were purified by magnetic negative isolation, whereas CD8+ TEMRA cells were enriched by FACS. Blood was drawn into EDTA tubes, processed within 24 hours, and PBMCs were isolated by density gradient centrifugation. PBMCs intended for TCR sequencing were cryopreserved in liquid nitrogen and were subsequently thawed in a 37 degrees C water bath. The sorted or isolated CD4+, CD8+ and CD8+ TEMRA cells had a purity of 90% or higher. Findings and caveats that apply to the study as a whole: The number of individuals in the TCR sequencing and HLA analysis was acknowledged as relatively small.

RNA was extracted with the RNeasy kit and 0.5 to 1 ug was reverse transcribed using random hexamers. The immunoSEQ multiplex PCR assay, which covers 54 Vbeta and 13 Jbeta segments, was used to amplify TCR beta CDR3 regions. Bias from PCR amplification was corrected by using a synthetic template baseline for primer optimization and for computational correction. The source study handled its data this way. Only productive sequences were kept, with reads annotated to V, D and J genes according to IMGT and analyzed in immunoSEQ Analyzer. To calculate clonality, Shannon entropy was normalized by log2 of the number of productive unique sequences and then subtracted from one. For each patient and control, public and private clones were evaluated within the 100 most prevalent clones. Clones were defined as Susac-specific if absent from the healthy and MS cohorts, from around 1,000 published viral clones and from other ImmuneACCESS disease sequences. The public sequencing data were trimmed at Q25 with fastp and processed into clonotypes with MiXCR by TCRdb, which kept only in-frame beta chains. Rows merge per CDR3 protein into single entries with the most common DNA and genes. TCRdb, not the original authors, processed these V and J calls. In this sample the table shows 160,000 or so distinct CDR3 sequences, 94% of which occur a single time. Together, the top ten hold over 0.2% of the sample.

From cysteine to phenylalanine, the CDR3 is 16 amino acids long. Just the 48-base CDR3 DNA is kept, in frame starting at base 1. V loses 4 bases at its end and J loses 2 bases; junction bases beyond the gene matches: 7. Based on the germline V gene (reference sequence), the CDR1 and CDR2 sequences are LGHDT and YNNKEL. This clonotype was picked up one time. It lacks a known antigen. It has no much larger one-base neighbor in the sample; base qualities were not kept. One read yields weak evidence. Sequencing was done on a sample of CD8+ T cells from PBMCs. The origin of this receptor is a human donor with multiple sclerosis. The chain was built from TRBV3-1 and TRBJ1-2, with 10 bases in between that match TRBD1. The DNA sequence is as follows: TGTGCCAGCAGCCGCGACATGGACAGGGGGAACTATGGCTACACCTTC. It translates as CASSRDMDRGNYGYTF. Where the CDR3 stops, the reference TRBV3-1 and TRBJ1-2 genes take over; the full variable domain is DTAVSQTPKYLVTQMGNDKSIKCEQNLGHDTMYWYKQDSKKFLKIMFSYNNKELIINETVPNRFSPKSPDKAHLNLHINSLELGDSAVYFCASSRDMDRGNYGYTFGSGTRLTVV.